These 25 T cell receptor beta chains originate from one sample sequenced in a study of T cell responses to AZD1222 COVID-19 vaccine. Profiled with immunoSEQ multiplex PCR; TCRdb holds only in-frame clones, not every one. The table includes roughly 180,000 clones, about 91% detected once. The starting material was peripheral blood, obtained on day 0 of AZD1222 vaccination. The receptors were sampled from an adult in good health.

This chain connects TRBV4-3 to TRBJ2-5, with D hard to call. The CDR3 extends over 16 amino acids. CDR1 is LGHNA, CDR2 YSLEER, per germline. Between the trimmed V and J ends, which lost 0 bases and 7 bases, there was a span of 18 bases. CDR3 sequence reads: CASSQDQFFQLVTQYF. CDR3 DNA sequence: TGCGCCAGCAGCCAAGATCAATTCTTCCAGCTGGTGACCCAGTACTTC.

The chain couples TRBV6-1 to TRBJ2-7, with D perhaps being TRBD1 or TRBD2 (5 bases each). The V end was cut by 0 bases, the J end by 1 base, with 10 bases between. Germline V CDR1 and CDR2: MNHNS, SASEGT. The CDR3 length is 15 residues. CDR3 sequence: CASSEALGPSYEQYF. In DNA, the CDR3 is TGTGCCAGCAGTGAAGCCCTGGGACCTTCCTACGAGCAGTACTTC.

V and J are TRBV28 and TRBJ1-1; tentative D call: TRBD1 (5 bases). V was shortened by 4 bases and J by 2 bases, with 17 bases between the two germline ends. The germline CDR1 and CDR2 sequences are MDHEN and SYDVKM. The CDR3 length is 16 residues. The CDR3 loop is CASSSTRGRENTEAFF. As DNA, the CDR3 is TGTGCCAGCAGTTCTACCCGTGGCAGGGAAAACACTGAAGCTTTCTTT.

The CDR3 DNA reads as TGTGCCAGCAGTTACGCAACGGTAAATCAGCCCCAGCATTTT. Translating gives CASSYATVNQPQHF. The gene calls are TRBV6-2 or TRBV6-3 and TRBJ1-5, with D hard to call. The germline gives CDR1 MNHEY, CDR2 SVGEGT. The CDR3 is 14 residues long. V shed 2 bases and J shed 4 bases, with 9 bases lying between them.

The rearrangement links TRBV4-1 to TRBJ2-3, with D unclear. Trimming left V 1 base short and J 5 bases short, with 13 bases between. Germline CDR1 is MGHRA and CDR2 is YSYEKL. There are 15 residues in the CDR3. In nucleotides, the CDR3 is TGCGCCAGCAGCCAAGTCATTCAGGCAGTAGATACGCAGTATTTT. It encodes CASSQVIQAVDTQYF.

The genes are TRBV7-9 and TRBJ1-2; unclear D gene. The CDR3 is 12 residues long. Germline CDR1 SEHNR, CDR2 FQNEAQ (reference sequence). The ends were cut back, 1 base at V and 6 bases at J, with 6 bases in the middle. This CDR3 is CASSLGPNGYTF. The DNA of the CDR3 is TGTGCCAGCAGCTTAGGACCAAATGGCTACACCTTC.

This sequence joins TRBV28 and TRBJ1-1; 8 bases align to TRBD1. Germline V CDR1 and CDR2: MDHEN, SYDVKM. The CDR3 sequence is 13 residues long. With 8 bases clipped from V and 3 bases from J, the junction kept 5 bases outside the gene matches. The CDR3 protein is CASLDRADTEAFF. DNA for the CDR3: TGTGCCAGCCTGGACAGGGCTGACACTGAAGCTTTCTTT.

This chain uses TRBV27 with TRBJ1-1; D is possibly TRBD1 (5 bases). The germline V gene has CDR1 MNHEY and CDR2 SMNVEV (reference sequence). Trimming took 8 bases from V and 2 from J, leaving 18 bases between them. The length of the CDR3 is 15 residues. DNA for the CDR3: TGTGCCAGCTCCGAACCCGGGACGGGAAACACTGAAGCTTTCTTT. It translates to CASSEPGTGNTEAFF.

This sequence joins TRBV10-2 and TRBJ1-2; D not certain. Germline V CDR1 and CDR2: WSHSY, SAAADI. This CDR3 has 13 amino acids. Trimming removed 5 bases at V and 3 bases at J, with 10 bases between. CDR3 residues: CASSTQVDYGYTF. CDR3 bases: TGCGCCAGCAGTACCCAGGTCGACTATGGCTACACCTTC.

The chain has TRBV24-1 and TRBJ2-7, with D possibly being TRBD2 (5 bases). The CDR3 length is 14 residues. The V end was cut by 6 bases, the J end by 4 bases, with 15 bases between. Germline lookup yields CDR1 KGHDR and CDR2 SFDVKD. The CDR3 DNA follows: TGTGCCACCAGTCGTGGTCGGGGAACTTACGAGCAGTACTTC. Translated, it gives CATSRGRGTYEQYF.

This sequence joins TRBV3-1 (or the pseudogene TRBV3-2) and TRBJ1-5; perhaps TRBD1 as D (6 bases). Trimming removed 5 bases at V and 3 bases at J, with 11 bases between. The germline gives CDR1 LGHDT, CDR2 YNNKEL (reference sequence). The CDR3 totals 14 residues. The DNA for the CDR3 is TGTGCCAGCAGCACCGACAGGAACAATCAGCCCCAGCATTTT. Its translation is CASSTDRNNQPQHF.

The rearrangement joins TRBV7-9 to TRBJ2-7, with 10 bases aligning to TRBD1. V lost 3 bases, J lost 3 bases, and 5 bases stayed unmatched. Germline V gives CDR1 SEHNR, CDR2 FQNEAQ (reference sequence). This CDR3 is built from 15 residues. The CDR3 reads CASSLPGTGDYEQYF. The CDR3, as DNA: TGTGCCAGCAGCTTGCCCGGGACAGGGGACTACGAGCAGTACTTC.

The chain links TRBV4-3 to TRBJ1-5, with D uncertain. CDR1 is LGHNA, CDR2 YSLEER, per germline. The V end was cut by 0 bases, the J end by 5 bases, with 8 bases between. The CDR3 loop spans 14 amino acids. The CDR3 DNA is TGCGCCAGCAGCCAAGATATCAGTTATCAGCCCCAGCATTTT. This translates into CASSQDISYQPQHF.

The chain carries TRBV28 and TRBJ1-3; 7 nucleotides match TRBD1. The CDR3 runs 15 residues. The J segment lost 5 bases and the V segment lost 6 bases, leaving 10 bases of the junction unmatched. CDR1 and CDR2 (germline): MDHEN, SYDVKM. CDR3 loop: CASSPTGINRNTIYF. CDR3 coding DNA: TGTGCCAGCAGCCCGACAGGGATAAATAGAAACACCATATATTTT. The full variable domain, rest sourced from reference TRBV28 and TRBJ1-3, is DVKVTQSSRYLVKRTGEKVFLECVQDMDHENMFWYRQDPGLGLRLIYFSYDVKMKEKGDIPEGYSVSREKKERFSLILESASTNQTSMYLCASSPTGINRNTIYFGEGSWLTVV.

This chain joins TRBV15 and TRBJ1-5; 12 nucleotides agree with TRBD1. Per germline, CDR1 LNHNV and CDR2 YYDKDF (reference sequence). The CDR3 runs 16 residues. V shed 7 bases, J shed 5 bases, and the junction held 9 bases outside the gene matches. The CDR3 DNA sequence: TGTGCCACCAAAGCTGGGACAGGGGGCATTTATCAGCCCCAGCATTTT. Translating it yields CATKAGTGGIYQPQHF. Filled out from reference TRBV15 and TRBJ1-5, the complete variable domain reads DAMVIQNPRYQVTQFGKPVTLSCSQTLNHNVMYWYQQKSSQAPKLLFHYYDKDFNNEADTPDNFQSRRPNTSFCFLDIRSPGLGDTAMYLCATKAGTGGIYQPQHFGDGTRLSIL.

The J gene is TRBJ1-2, the V gene TRBV19; 8 bases agree with TRBD1. This CDR3 contains 17 residues. The ends lost 8 bases at V and 8 bases at J; junction bases unmatched: 22. Germline CDR1 is LNHDA and CDR2 is SQIVND (reference sequence). The chain's CDR3 is CASLSLRRGQGRGGYTF. The CDR3 DNA sequence: TGTGCCAGTCTGTCGCTTCGCCGCGGACAGGGAAGAGGCGGCTACACCTTC.

The chain recombines TRBV20-1 with TRBJ2-5; 8 positions agree with TRBD2. The V gene's germline CDR1 is DFQATT and CDR2 SNEGSKA (reference sequence). This CDR3 has 14 amino acids. The J segment lost 7 bases and the V segment lost 3 bases, leaving 10 bases of the junction unmatched. This chain's CDR3 is CSASTTGGPRTQYF. The DNA of the CDR3 is TGCAGTGCTAGTACGACGGGGGGGCCACGGACCCAGTACTTC.

The chain recombines TRBV19 with TRBJ1-3; TRBD1 agrees at 8 bases. J lost 0 bases, V lost 5 bases, and 3 bases had no gene match. CDR1 is LNHDA, CDR2 SQIVND, per germline (reference sequence). The CDR3 runs 15 residues. The CDR3 coding sequence is TGTGCCAGTAGTCGACAGGGGTTCTCTGGAAACACCATATATTTT. Encoded protein: CASSRQGFSGNTIYF.

The chain is built from TRBV28 and TRBJ1-2; D unresolved. The CDR3 length is 11 residues. Germline lookup yields CDR1 MDHEN and CDR2 SYDVKM. V was shortened by 3 bases and J by 9 bases, with 8 bases between the two germline ends. The CDR3 DNA reads as TGTGCCAGCAGTTTGGGCGGAAGCTACACCTTC. This codes for CASSLGGSYTF.

The rearrangement joins TRBV18 to TRBJ2-7; no firm D call. Germline V gene sequence: CDR1 KGHSH, CDR2 LQKENI. The V end was cut by 2 bases, the J end by 6 bases, with 8 bases between. The CDR3 runs 12 residues. Here the CDR3 DNA reads TGTGCCAGCTCACCATTCTTGGGCGAGCAGTACTTC. It yields the protein CASSPFLGEQYF. Full variable domain (rest looked up from reference TRBV18 and TRBJ2-7): NAGVMQNPRHLVRRRGQEARLRCSPMKGHSHVYWYRQLPEEGLKFMVYLQKENIIDESGMPKERFSAEFPKEGPSILRIQQVVRGDSAAYFCASSPFLGEQYFGPGTRLTVT.

The chain uses TRBV27 and TRBJ2-6; D unclear. The V gene lost 2 bases and the J gene lost 4 bases, with 9 bases spanning the gap. This CDR3 is 15 amino acids long. Germline CDR1 reads MNHEY; CDR2 reads SMNVEV (reference sequence). The CDR3 coding sequence is TGTGCCAGCAGTTTAATAGCCTGGGGGGCCAACGTCCTGACTTTC. Protein product: CASSLIAWGANVLTF.

V is TRBV4-3 and J is TRBJ1-2; 8 positions match TRBD1. The J segment lost 4 bases and the V segment lost 2 bases, leaving 12 bases of the junction unmatched. Germline V gives CDR1 LGHNA, CDR2 YSLEER. The CDR3 consists of 17 residues. The CDR3 region is CASSQYLVSGGVYGYTF. The CDR3 DNA reads TGCGCCAGCAGCCAATATTTGGTTTCAGGGGGCGTCTATGGCTACACCTTC.

J is TRBJ2-5 and V is TRBV19, with TRBD2 matching 10 bases. Germline CDR1 LNHDA, CDR2 SQIVND (reference sequence). The CDR3 spans 16 residues. After removal of 7 bases from V and 5 bases from J, the junction contained 13 bases not matched to a gene. The CDR3 spells CASTRASGSRRETQYF. In DNA form, the CDR3 reads TGTGCCAGTACCCGGGCTAGCGGGAGTCGACGTGAGACCCAGTACTTC.

This chain's CDR3 is CASSSRPKSYNSPLHF. In nucleotides, the CDR3 is TGTGCCAGCAGTTCCAGACCGAAATCATATAATTCACCCCTCCACTTT. The rearrangement uses TRBV6-2 or TRBV6-3 and TRBJ1-6; D gene unclear. CDR3 length: 16 residues. Germline CDR1 is MNHEY and CDR2 is SVGEGT. V lost 4 bases and J lost 4, with 14 bases in between.

This chain links TRBV3-1 (or the pseudogene TRBV3-2) with TRBJ2-1, with 11 bases matching TRBD2. CDR1 LGHDT and CDR2 YNNKEL come from the germline V gene (reference sequence). Trimming cost V 1 base and J 6 bases; bases outside gene matches: 5. This CDR3 comprises 16 residues. This chain's CDR3 is CASSQGLAGKVNEQFF. In nucleotides, the CDR3 is TGTGCCAGCAGCCAAGGACTAGCGGGAAAGGTCAATGAGCAGTTCTTC.